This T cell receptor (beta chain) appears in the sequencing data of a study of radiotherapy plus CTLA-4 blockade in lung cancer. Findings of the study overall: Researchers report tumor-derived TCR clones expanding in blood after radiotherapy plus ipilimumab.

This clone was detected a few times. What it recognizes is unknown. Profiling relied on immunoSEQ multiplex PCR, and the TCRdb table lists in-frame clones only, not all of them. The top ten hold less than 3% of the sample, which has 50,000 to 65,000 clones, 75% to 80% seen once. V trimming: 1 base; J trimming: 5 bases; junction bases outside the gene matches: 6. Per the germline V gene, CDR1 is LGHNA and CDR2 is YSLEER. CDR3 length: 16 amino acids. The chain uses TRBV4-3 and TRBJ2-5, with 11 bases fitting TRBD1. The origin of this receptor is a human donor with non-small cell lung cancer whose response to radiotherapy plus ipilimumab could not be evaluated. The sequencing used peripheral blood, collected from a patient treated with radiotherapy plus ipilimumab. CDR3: CASSQGTGGAWETQYF. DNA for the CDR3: TGCGCCAGCAGCCAAGGGACAGGGGGCGCTTGGGAGACCCAGTACTTC.